This T cell receptor beta chain derives from a study of radiotherapy plus CTLA-4 blockade in lung cancer. Study summary: In approximately 17% of patients, objective responses were seen; roughly 28% had disease control.

Repertoires were generated with immunoSEQ multiplex PCR, while TCRdb's copy carries only in-frame clones and drops some. The table includes around 110,000 clones, 81% detected once. The ends lost 7 bases at V and 6 bases at J; junction bases unmatched: 19. The CDR3 runs to 17 residues. Germline V gene sequence: CDR1 MNHEY, CDR2 SMNVEV (reference sequence). The chain joins TRBV27 to TRBJ1-2, with 8 positions matching TRBD1. This sample comprised peripheral blood, obtained from a patient treated with radiotherapy plus ipilimumab. This clonotype was sampled from a human donor with non-small cell lung cancer that progressed on radiotherapy plus ipilimumab. Some clones in this sample may be carry-over from other donors' samples. The CDR3 DNA follows: TGTGCCAGCACTCGAGGGCAGGGGGCCCGGCATCTTGATGGCTACACCTTC. Translating gives CASTRGQGARHLDGYTF.